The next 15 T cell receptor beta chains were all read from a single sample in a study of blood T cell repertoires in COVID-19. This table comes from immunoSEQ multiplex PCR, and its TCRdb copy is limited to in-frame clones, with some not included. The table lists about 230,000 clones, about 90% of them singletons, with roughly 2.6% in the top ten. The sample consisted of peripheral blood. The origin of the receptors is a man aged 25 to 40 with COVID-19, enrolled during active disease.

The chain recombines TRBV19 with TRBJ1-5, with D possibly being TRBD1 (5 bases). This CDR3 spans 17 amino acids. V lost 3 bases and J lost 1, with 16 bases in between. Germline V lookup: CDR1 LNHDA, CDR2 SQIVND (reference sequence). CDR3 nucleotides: TGTGCCAGTAGTATCCAGGGTAGGGGATTCAGCAATCAGCCCCAGCATTTT. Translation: CASSIQGRGFSNQPQHF.

Written as DNA, the CDR3 is TGTGCCAGCAGTTTAGGCGGACAACTTGAAGCTTTCTTT. Protein: CASSLGGQLEAFF. The chain employs TRBV28 and TRBJ1-1, with D possibly matching TRBD1 (5 bases). This CDR3 region has 13 residues. CDR1 and CDR2 (germline): MDHEN, SYDVKM. V was shortened by 2 bases and J by 7 bases, with 11 bases between the two germline ends.

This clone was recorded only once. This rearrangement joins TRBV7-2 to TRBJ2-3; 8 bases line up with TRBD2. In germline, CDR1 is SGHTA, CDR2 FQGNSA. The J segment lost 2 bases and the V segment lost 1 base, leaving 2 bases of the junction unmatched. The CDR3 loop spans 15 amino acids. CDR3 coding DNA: TGTGCCAGCAGCTTAGGGCGGGGGGACACAGATACGCAGTATTTT. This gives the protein CASSLGRGDTDTQYF.

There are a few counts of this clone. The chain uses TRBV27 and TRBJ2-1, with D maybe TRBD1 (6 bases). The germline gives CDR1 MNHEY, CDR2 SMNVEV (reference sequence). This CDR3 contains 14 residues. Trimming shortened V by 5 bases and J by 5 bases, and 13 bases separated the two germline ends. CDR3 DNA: TGTGCCAGCAGTCTCTCAGGGGCGGACAATGAGCAGTTCTTC. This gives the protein CASSLSGADNEQFF.

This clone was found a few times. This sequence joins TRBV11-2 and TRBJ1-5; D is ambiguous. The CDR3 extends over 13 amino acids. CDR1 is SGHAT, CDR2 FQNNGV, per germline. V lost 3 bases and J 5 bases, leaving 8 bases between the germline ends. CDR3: CASSLNNHQPQHF. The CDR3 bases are TGTGCCAGCAGCTTGAACAATCATCAGCCCCAGCATTTT.

In DNA form, the CDR3 reads TGTGCCACCGGGACAGGGAATACCTACGAGCAGTACTTC. The encoded protein is CATGTGNTYEQYF. The V call is TRBV15, the J call TRBJ2-7, with 9 nucleotides matching TRBD1. CDR3 length equals 13 residues. Germline V CDR1 and CDR2: LNHNV, YYDKDF (reference sequence). Trimming cost V 8 bases and J 2 bases; bases outside gene matches: 4.

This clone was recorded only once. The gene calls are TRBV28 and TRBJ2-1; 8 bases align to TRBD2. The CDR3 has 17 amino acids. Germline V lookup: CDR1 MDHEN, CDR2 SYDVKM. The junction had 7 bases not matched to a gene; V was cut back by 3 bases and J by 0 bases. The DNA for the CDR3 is TGTGCCAGCAGTTTGTTCGGGGGGGCGAGCTCCTACAATGAGCAGTTCTTC. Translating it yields CASSLFGGASSYNEQFF.

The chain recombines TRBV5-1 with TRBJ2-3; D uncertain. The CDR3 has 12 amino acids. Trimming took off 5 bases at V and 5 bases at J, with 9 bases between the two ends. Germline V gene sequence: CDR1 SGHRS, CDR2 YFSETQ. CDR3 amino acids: CASRVHLDTQYF. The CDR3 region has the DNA TGCGCCAGCAGGGTTCACTTAGATACGCAGTATTTT.

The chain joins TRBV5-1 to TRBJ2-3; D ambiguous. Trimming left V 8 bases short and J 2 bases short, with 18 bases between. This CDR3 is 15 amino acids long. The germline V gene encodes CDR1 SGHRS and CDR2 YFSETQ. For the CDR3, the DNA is TGCGCCAGTTTCGAAGACCTAGGTATCACAGATACGCAGTATTTT. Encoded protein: CASFEDLGITDTQYF.

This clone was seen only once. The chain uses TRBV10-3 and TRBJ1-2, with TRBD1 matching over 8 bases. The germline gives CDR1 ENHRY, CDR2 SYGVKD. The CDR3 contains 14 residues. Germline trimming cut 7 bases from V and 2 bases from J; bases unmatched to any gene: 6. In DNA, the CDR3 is TGTGCCATCACACCCGGGACAGGCAACTATGGCTACACCTTC. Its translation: CAITPGTGNYGYTF.

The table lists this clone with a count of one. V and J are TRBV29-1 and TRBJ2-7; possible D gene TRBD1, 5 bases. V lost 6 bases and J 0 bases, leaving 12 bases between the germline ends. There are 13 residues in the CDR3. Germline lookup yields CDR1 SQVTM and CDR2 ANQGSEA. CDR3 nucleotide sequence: TGCAGCGTCTCTACAGGACGCTCCTACGAGCAGTACTTC. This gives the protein CSVSTGRSYEQYF.

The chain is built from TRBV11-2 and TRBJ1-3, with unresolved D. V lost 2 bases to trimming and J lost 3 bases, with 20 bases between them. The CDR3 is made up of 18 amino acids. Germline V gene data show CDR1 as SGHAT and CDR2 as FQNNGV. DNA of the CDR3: TGTGCCAGCAGCTTAAGAGTTATCGGAGCGGGTTTTGGAAACACCATATATTTT. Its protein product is CASSLRVIGAGFGNTIYF.

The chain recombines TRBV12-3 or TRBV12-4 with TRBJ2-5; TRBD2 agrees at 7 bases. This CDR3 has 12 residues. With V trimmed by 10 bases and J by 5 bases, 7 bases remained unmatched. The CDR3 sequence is CATRRGGETQYF. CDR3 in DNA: TGTGCCACCCGAAGGGGAGGGGAGACCCAGTACTTC.

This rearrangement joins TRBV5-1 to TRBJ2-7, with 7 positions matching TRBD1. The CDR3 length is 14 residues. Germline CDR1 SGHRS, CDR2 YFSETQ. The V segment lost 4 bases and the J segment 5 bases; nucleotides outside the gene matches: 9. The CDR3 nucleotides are TGCGCCAGCAGCACACAGGGACAGAAGGACGAGCAGTACTTC. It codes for CASSTQGQKDEQYF.

CDR3 DNA: TGTGCCAGCAGTGAAGAGCGGGAGATCAACGAGCAGTACTTC. It translates to CASSEEREINEQYF. The chain joins TRBV25-1 to TRBJ2-7; 8 nucleotides match TRBD2. The V gene end was trimmed by 2 bases and the J gene end by 5 bases; junction bases not matched to a gene: 5. Germline loops: CDR1 MGHDK, CDR2 SYGVNS. This CDR3 contains 14 residues.